Here is one T cell receptor beta chain with its context. The target antigen is unknown. CD45RO-negative CD8 cells positively selected for CCR7 made up the naive population, which excluded terminally differentiated effector memory CD45RA+ cells. Donors were Caucasian adults residing in Nashville, Tennessee, USA. This specimen belongs to a study of shared clonotypes between healthy human individuals. The study, taken as a whole, reports: It was the few donors that limited the genetic and exposure-history diversity represented.

Sequenced by immunoSEQ multiplex PCR; TCRdb stores in-frame clones only, minus some. The sample has 800,000 or so clones, approximately 96% seen once. CDR1 is SGHNT, CDR2 YYREEE, per germline (reference sequence). CDR3 length: 14 amino acids. V dropped 2 bases and J dropped 6; count of bases not matched to a gene: 6. The TCR was taken from a man aged 30 to 39 in good health. The source material was naive CD8+ T cells sorted from blood. V and J are TRBV5-4 and TRBJ2-7, with 9 bases aligning to TRBD2. CDR3 sequence: CASSFAGLAAEQYF. CDR3 coding DNA: TGTGCCAGCAGCTTCGCGGGACTAGCAGCCGAGCAGTACTTC.